This T cell receptor (beta chain) was captured in a study of cytomegalovirus exposure and HLA in healthy donors. Study outcomes and limitations: Reportedly, TCR beta sequences accurately predicted HLA-A and HLA-B alleles in most subjects. For presence/absence analyses, sequencing depth was assumed to be roughly uniform across donors. Many donors shared some public TCRs, even though most TCR sequences were rare.

To note about this clone: The target antigen is unknown.

The PCR used 60 Vbeta and 13 Jbeta primers. Assay: immunoSEQ multiplex PCR; the TCRdb copy retains only in-frame clones and omits some. This sample has over 120,000 clones; roughly 70% occur once, and the top ten carry about 6.4%. V dropped 5 bases and J dropped 6; count of bases not matched to a gene: 2. The CDR3 totals 14 residues. From germline, CDR1 is MNHEY and CDR2 SVGAGI. The chain carries TRBV6-5 and TRBJ2-2, with 11 bases lining up with TRBD2. Sequenced sample: PBMCs. The sequence was obtained from a man between 25 and 39 years old in good health and CMV-seronegative. The CDR3 here is CASSLAGGAGELFF. Here the CDR3 DNA reads TGTGCCAGCAGTCTAGCGGGGGGTGCCGGGGAGCTGTTTTTT.